The entry below gives a single T cell receptor (beta chain) sequence along with its context. Its antigen is not yet known. No base qualities exist here, and no much larger clone lies one base off it. At one collaborating source in Seattle, patients were enrolled during active infection and were followed longitudinally through the course of disease. The collaborating institutions used their own protocols to collect whole blood in K2EDTA tubes. Collaborator samples were shipped for TCRbeta analysis as frozen whole blood, isolated PBMCs, or DNA extracted from either sample type. This sample stems from a study of blood T cell repertoires in COVID-19 (dated by TCRdb to 2018 to 2021). Regarding the study in general: The collaborator samples originated in the United States, Italy and Spain and spanned the acute and convalescent phases of COVID-19. The prospective study material was composed of cDNA or gDNA derived from T cells, B-cell-depleted T cells, or PBMCs. Subjects who had been exposed to COVID-19, were actively infected with it, or had recovered from it provided the deeply sampled blood TCRbeta repertoires that made up the dataset. The repertoires were released in a freely available public database meant as a resource for research on the immune response to SARS-CoV-2. Samples came from the ongoing ImmuneRACE study (first 160 participants) plus 1,254 subjects from 6 global collaborators. A de-identified subject ID, COVID-19 status, age in years and sex were almost always included in the sample metadata. Where available, HLA class I and class II types were obtained from metadata supplied by the sample provider rather than from assay-based typing. Results the study describes overall, beyond this receptor: The amount of clinical and demographic metadata varied by source and participant and was provided uncurated.

Trimming at the junction amounts to 5 bases on V and 2 bases on J, and the germline ends lie 9 bases apart. The CDR3 spans 13 residues, from the cysteine through the phenylalanine. The kept DNA is CDR3 alone, 39 bases in frame from the first base. The germline V gene supplies CDR1 SGHAT and CDR2 FQNNGV. The immunoSEQ Assay, a bias-controlled multiplex PCR, was used to amplify TCRbeta CDR3 regions from genomic DNA. Regarding the original processing steps: Within the assay, amplification of reference gene primers was used to estimate how many nucleated cells each sample contained. Sequence reads were collapsed and filtered to measure the absolute abundance of every unique TCRbeta CDR3 rearrangement. For each sample, productive Simpson clonality was calculated as the square root of Simpson's diversity index over productive rearrangements. The source is immuneACCESS, and TCRdb retained only in-frame sequences with V and J called. Part of the clones is not carried over; for the studies checked, unresolved V genes explain less than half of this, and the remainder is unexplained. V and J calls and clone size are copied from that table; D and trimming were computed from the DNA. The table for this sample lists approximately 160,000 clones; about 92% of them were counted only once. The ten largest clones add up to roughly 2.1% of the sample.

The source of this sequence is a woman aged 60-75 years with COVID-19, enrolled during active disease. The V and J genes are TRBV11-2 and TRBJ1-1; no D gene call is confident. Material for sequencing was peripheral blood. The CDR3 region: CASSPNTNTEAFF. The sequenced DNA: TGTGCCAGCAGCCCGAACACCAACACTGAAGCTTTCTTT.